This section outlines one T cell receptor beta chain sequence together with its context. An amount of RNA that ranged from roughly 0.5 to 1 ug was reverse transcribed with random hexamers. An immunoSEQ multiplex PCR amplified TCR beta CDR3 over 54 Vbeta and 13 Jbeta. TCRdb recomputed calls from the immunoSEQ multiplex PCR reads with MiXCR, one row per CDR3 protein. The data hold 160,000 or so distinct CDR3 sequences, with around 95% observed a single time. The authors carried out high-throughput sequencing of TCR beta. They applied it to CD8+ and CD4+ T cells obtained from blood. Trimming took off 3 bases at V and 6 bases at J, with 17 bases between the two ends. The CDR3 is 15 residues long. Germline V lookup: CDR1 KGHSH, CDR2 LQKENI. This sample was taken from a study of CD8 T cells in Susac syndrome.

The chain couples TRBV18 to TRBJ2-5, with a weak D call TRBD2 (5 bases). This clonotype originated in a human donor with Susac syndrome. Sequenced material: CD4+ T cells from PBMCs. The CDR3 DNA sequence: TGTGCCAGCTCACCTAGCGCTGAGGGCGTGCAGACCCAGTACTTC. It is translated as CASSPSAEGVQTQYF.